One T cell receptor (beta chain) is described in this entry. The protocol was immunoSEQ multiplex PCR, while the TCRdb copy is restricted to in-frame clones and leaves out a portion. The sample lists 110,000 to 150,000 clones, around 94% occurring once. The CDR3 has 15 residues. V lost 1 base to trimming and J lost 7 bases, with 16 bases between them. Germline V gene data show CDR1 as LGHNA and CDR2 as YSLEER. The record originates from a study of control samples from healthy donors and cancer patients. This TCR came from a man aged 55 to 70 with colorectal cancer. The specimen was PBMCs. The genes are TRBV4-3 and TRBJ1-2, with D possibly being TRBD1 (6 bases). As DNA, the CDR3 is TGCGCCAGCAGCCAAGGAACGGGGGCGAAATCTGGCTACACCTTC. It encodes CASSQGTGAKSGYTF.